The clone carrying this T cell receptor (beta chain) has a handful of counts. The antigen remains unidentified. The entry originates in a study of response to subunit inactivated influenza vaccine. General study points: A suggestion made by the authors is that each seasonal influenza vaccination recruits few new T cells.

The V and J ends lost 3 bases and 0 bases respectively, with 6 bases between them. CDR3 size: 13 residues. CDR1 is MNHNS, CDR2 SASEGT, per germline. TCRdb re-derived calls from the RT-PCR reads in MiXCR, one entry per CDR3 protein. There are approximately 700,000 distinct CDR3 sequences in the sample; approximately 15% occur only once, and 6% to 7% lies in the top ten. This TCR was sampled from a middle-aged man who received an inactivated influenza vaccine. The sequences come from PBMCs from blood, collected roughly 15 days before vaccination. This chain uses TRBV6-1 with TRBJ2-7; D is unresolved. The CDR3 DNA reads TGTGCCAGCAGTGACGTTTCCTCCTACGAGCAGTACTTC. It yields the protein CASSDVSSYEQYF.